Presented here are 14 T cell receptor beta chains from one specimen sequenced in a study of T cell responses to AZD1222 COVID-19 vaccine. The assay was immunoSEQ multiplex PCR, and TCRdb's table has in-frame clones only and misses some. The sample records 120,000 or so clones, 70% to 90% being singletons. Sequencing was performed on peripheral blood, taken on day 0 of AZD1222 vaccination. The receptors come from an adult in good health.

The V and J genes are TRBV16 and TRBJ1-1; D call uncertain. CDR3 length equals 14 residues. Germline assignment: CDR1 KGHSY and CDR2 FQNENV. Trimming took off 0 bases at V and 4 bases at J, with 9 bases between the two ends. In DNA form, the CDR3 reads TGTGCCAGCAGCCAATCTAGAGGGAGCACTGAAGCTTTCTTT. This gives the protein CASSQSRGSTEAFF.

The chain uses TRBV29-1 and TRBJ2-3; D gene uncertain. The CDR3 extends over 14 amino acids. The V end was cut by 2 bases, the J end by 1 base, with 10 bases between. Germline CDR1 SQVTM, CDR2 ANQGSEA. CDR3 nucleotides: TGCAGCGTTGAACCCCTAGAACGCACAGATACGCAGTATTTT. It translates to CSVEPLERTDTQYF.

A remark on this clone: Germline and junction disagree at one end, which may indicate a read error. CDR3 sequence reads: CASSEGGGTANTGELFF. DNA for the CDR3: TGTGCCAGCAGCGAAGGTGGGGGGACAGCGAACACCGGGGAGCTGTTTTTT. The chain carries TRBV6-1 and TRBJ2-2; D may be TRBD1 (7 bases). CDR1 is MNHNS and CDR2 is SASEGT in the germline V gene. The CDR3 length is 17 residues.

The CDR3 region has the DNA TGTGCCAGCAGCCTTGGGGGATTCCAGGGGGTTAGCTACGAGCAGTACTTC. Translated, it gives CASSLGGFQGVSYEQYF. The chain is built from TRBV7-8 and TRBJ2-7, with TRBD1 identical over 7 bases. The J segment lost 3 bases and the V segment lost 5 bases, leaving 16 bases of the junction unmatched. Germline assignment: CDR1 SGHVS and CDR2 FQNEAQ. The CDR3 extends over 17 amino acids.

About this clone itself: Its ends do not fully match the called genes, so a read error is possible. This chain links TRBV11-2 with TRBJ2-1, with 8 bases matching TRBD2. The CDR3 covers 16 residues. CDR1 and CDR2 from the germline V gene are SGHAT and FQNNGV. The CDR3 bases are TGTGCCGGCAGCCTCTTTGGGGCGGGAGGCTACAATGAGCAGTTCTTC. Protein product: CAGSLFGAGGYNEQFF. Filled out from reference TRBV11-2 and TRBJ2-1, the complete variable domain reads EAGVAQSPRYKIIEKRQSVAFWCNPISGHATLYWYQQILGQGPKLLIQFQNNGVVDDSQLPKDRFSAERLKGVDSTLKIQPAKLEDSAVYLCAGSLFGAGGYNEQFFGPGTRLTVL.

The CDR3 coding sequence is TGTGCCAGCAGCTCCCAACCTCGACAGCCAGATACGCAGTATTTT. Translation: CASSSQPRQPDTQYF. V and J are TRBV3-1 (or the pseudogene TRBV3-2) and TRBJ2-3; TRBD1 might be the D (5 bases). V was clipped by 5 bases and J by 4 bases, with 16 bases between them. This CDR3 has 15 amino acids. CDR1 is LGHDT, CDR2 YNNKEL, per germline (reference sequence).

For the CDR3, the DNA is TGTGCCAGCAGTTTCAGCGGGAGTAACTACGAGCAGTACTTC. Protein sequence: CASSFSGSNYEQYF. This chain uses TRBV27 with TRBJ2-7; 8 bases are a match to TRBD2. V lost 3 bases, J lost 3 bases, and 4 bases stayed unmatched. The CDR3 is made up of 14 amino acids. Germline V CDR1 and CDR2: MNHEY, SMNVEV (reference sequence).

This chain joins TRBV6-2 or TRBV6-3 and TRBJ1-5; no clear D. The germline V gene encodes CDR1 MNHEY and CDR2 SVGEGT. Trimming removed 2 bases at V and 2 bases at J, with 13 bases between. CDR3 length: 16 residues. In DNA, the CDR3 is TGTGCCAGCAGTTACCCCCTCCGGAGGGGCAATCAGCCCCAGCATTTT. Translating gives CASSYPLRRGNQPQHF.

This clone was seen a handful of times. The rearrangement links TRBV10-3 to TRBJ1-1; perhaps TRBD1 as D (6 bases). The V gene's germline CDR1 is ENHRY and CDR2 SYGVKD. The CDR3 consists of 18 residues. The V and J ends lost 1 base and 6 bases respectively, with 24 bases between them. CDR3 sequence (DNA): TGTGCCATCAGTGAGTATTTTCCTGGAGGGGGGGCTGCCGCTGAAGCTTTCTTT. This gives the protein CAISEYFPGGGAAAEAFF.

A single count supports this clone. The chain couples TRBV6-5 to TRBJ1-4; 8 bases fit TRBD1. Germline assignment: CDR1 MNHEY and CDR2 SVGAGI. The length of the CDR3 is 14 residues. J gave up 8 bases and V 2 bases, and 4 bases lay outside the gene matches. In nucleotides, the CDR3 is TGTGCCAGCAGTTACGGGACAGGCGGCGAAAAACTGTTTTTT. As protein: CASSYGTGGEKLFF.

This clone was seen a single time. J is TRBJ1-6 and V is TRBV7-2; TRBD1 is a possible D gene (6 bases). V was shortened by 4 bases and J by 10 bases, with 20 bases between the two germline ends. Germline CDR1 reads SGHTA; CDR2 reads FQGNSA. This CDR3 has 16 amino acids. The CDR3 DNA follows: TGTGCCAGCAGCTCATTGGGACAAATACGGGGGTCACCCCTCCACTTT. Amino acid sequence: CASSSLGQIRGSPLHF.

The rearrangement uses TRBV24-1 and TRBJ2-5; tentatively, D is TRBD1 or TRBD2 (5 bases each). V lost 5 bases, J lost 5 bases, and 20 bases lay in between. The CDR3 has 16 amino acids. CDR1 is KGHDR, CDR2 SFDVKD, per germline. The CDR3 DNA reads as TGTGCCACCAGTGTCCCCGACGCAGGGACGTTGGAGACCCAGTACTTC. It specifies CATSVPDAGTLETQYF.

This chain connects TRBV5-1 to TRBJ1-4; D remains unclear. Between the trimmed V and J ends, which lost 4 bases and 10 bases, there was a span of 23 bases. CDR1 and CDR2 (germline): SGHRS, YFSETQ. The CDR3 is 16 residues long. In DNA form, the CDR3 reads TGCGCCAGCAGCCCCCCCCGGGGAGGCGGCAGACCAAAACTGTTTTTT. It encodes CASSPPRGGGRPKLFF.

This clone was picked up a small number of times. This rearrangement joins TRBV4-1 to TRBJ1-3; the D gene is possibly TRBD1 (6 bases). The CDR3 covers 15 residues. V lost 2 bases, J lost 2 bases, and 10 bases lay in between. Germline V gene data show CDR1 as MGHRA and CDR2 as YSYEKL. In DNA form, the CDR3 reads TGCGCCAGCAGCCAAACCGGGACACCTGGAAACACCATATATTTT. It is translated as CASSQTGTPGNTIYF.